Below are 31 T cell receptor beta chains sequenced from a single sample in a study of response to subunit inactivated influenza vaccine. TCRdb fed the RT-PCR reads into MiXCR, producing one record per CDR3 protein. The table shows 750,000 to 850,000 distinct CDR3 sequences, with around 20% occurring only once. The source material was PBMCs from blood, sampled less than 6 days after vaccination. These receptors were obtained from a man in his fifties who received an inactivated influenza vaccine.

The gene calls are TRBV5-1 and TRBJ1-2; TRBD1 matches at 9 bases. The CDR3 loop spans 15 amino acids. Germline V gene sequence: CDR1 SGHRS, CDR2 YFSETQ. V lost 4 bases and J lost 5; bases outside the gene matches: 9. The chain's CDR3 is CASSLLPGTGYGYTF. DNA for the CDR3: TGCGCCAGCAGCCTGCTCCCCGGGACAGGGTATGGCTACACCTTC.

In its sample, this clonotype was seen a few times. The J gene is TRBJ1-4, the V gene TRBV5-1; 9 positions agree with TRBD1. There are 13 residues in the CDR3. After removal of 0 bases from V and 15 bases from J, the junction contained 6 bases not matched to a gene. CDR1 and CDR2 from the germline V gene are SGHRS and YFSETQ. The CDR3 sequence is CASSLETGGILFF. The CDR3 bases are TGCGCCAGCAGCTTGGAGACAGGGGGAATCTTGTTTTTT.

V usage is TRBV20-1 and J usage is TRBJ2-7; 7 bases match TRBD1. Germline trimming cut 4 bases from V and 6 bases from J; bases unmatched to any gene: 12. CDR3 length: 14 amino acids. Germline CDR1 is DFQATT and CDR2 is SNEGSKA (reference sequence). CDR3 DNA: TGCAGTGCTAAGAAGGGGGCAACCCTAGGCGAGCAGTACTTC. Residues: CSAKKGATLGEQYF.

This clonotype was seen only a few times. The chain joins TRBV12-3 or TRBV12-4 to TRBJ2-1; TRBD2 matches 9 bases. Trimming removed 5 bases from V and 4 bases from J; junction bases left unmatched: 9. This CDR3 has 16 amino acids. CDR3 loop: CASSQLGLARYNEQFF. The CDR3 nucleotides are TGTGCCAGCAGTCAGCTCGGACTAGCGCGTTACAATGAGCAGTTCTTC.

The chain links TRBV3-1 to TRBJ2-1; D unresolved. The CDR3 contains 11 residues. CDR1 and CDR2 (germline): LGHDT, YNNKEL (reference sequence). Trimming stripped 10 bases from V and 8 bases from J, with 12 bases between. CDR3 in DNA: TGTGCCACCGCCAACCTGGATGAGCAGTTCTTC. This sequence encodes CATANLDEQFF.

There are a few counts of this clonotype. The chain has TRBV5-1 and TRBJ2-7; D is unresolved. The CDR3 is 14 amino acids. Germline V lookup: CDR1 SGHRS, CDR2 YFSETQ. Trimming left V 4 bases short and J 1 base short, with 12 bases between. CDR3 in amino acids: CASSPSDGSYEQYF. The CDR3 DNA reads as TGCGCCAGCAGCCCGTCGGACGGTTCCTACGAGCAGTACTTC.

This clonotype was seen only a few times. This chain joins TRBV20-1 and TRBJ1-5; D might be TRBD1 (6 bases). The germline V and J ends were trimmed by 3 bases and 3 bases, with 15 bases remaining between them. Germline V CDR1 and CDR2: DFQATT, SNEGSKA (reference sequence). This CDR3 is 15 amino acids long. In DNA form, the CDR3 reads TGCAGTGCTAGTTTAAGGGCAGGGGTCAATCAGCCCCAGCATTTT. Protein sequence: CSASLRAGVNQPQHF.

This clonotype was seen a handful of times. The chain links TRBV20-1 to TRBJ2-3; D remains unclear. CDR1 is DFQATT and CDR2 is SNEGSKA in the germline V gene (reference sequence). V lost 1 base to trimming and J lost 4 bases, with 9 bases between them. This CDR3 has 13 amino acids. This chain's CDR3 is CSARVPRSDTQYF. Here the CDR3 DNA reads TGCAGTGCTAGAGTCCCGCGGTCAGATACGCAGTATTTT.

The chain is built from TRBV24-1 and TRBJ2-1, with TRBD2 as a possible D gene (6 bases). The CDR3 sequence is 12 residues long. V lost 7 bases and J 9 bases, leaving 12 bases between the germline ends. CDR1 is KGHDR and CDR2 is SFDVKD in the germline V gene. The DNA of the CDR3 is TGTGCCACCAGCTGGAGGGCCAGTGAGCAGTTCTTC. Translation gives CATSWRASEQFF.

About this clonotype itself: The germline gene is not matched at one end of the junction; a read error may be the cause. The gene calls are TRBV4-2 and TRBJ2-1; D possibly corresponds to TRBD2 (6 bases). The CDR3 spans 16 residues. From germline, CDR1 is LGHNA and CDR2 YNFKEQ. CDR3 sequence (DNA): TGTGCCAGCAGCCAACCAACGGACTACTCCTACAATGAGAAGTTCTTC. Its protein is CASSQPTDYSYNEKFF.

This clonotype has a count of ten or more. The rearrangement uses TRBV20-1 and TRBJ1-1; D is uncertain. With 2 bases removed from V and 1 base from J, the gap between germline ends came to 5 bases. The germline CDR1 and CDR2 sequences are DFQATT and SNEGSKA (reference sequence). This CDR3 is built from 12 residues. CDR3 DNA: TGCAGTGCTAGACCAACGAACACTGAAGCTTTCTTT. Its protein product is CSARPTNTEAFF.

The gene calls are TRBV20-1 and TRBJ2-3, with TRBD2 matching 8 bases. CDR1 is DFQATT, CDR2 SNEGSKA, per germline (reference sequence). J lost 4 bases, V lost 6 bases, and 12 bases had no gene match. The CDR3 is made up of 15 amino acids. The CDR3 DNA is TGCAGTGCAATCCCCGGGAGGGGGGTGGCAGATACGCAGTATTTT. Its protein is CSAIPGRGVADTQYF.

CDR3 in DNA: TGTGCCAGCAGTTACTCGGCGGGTGGGGCCCACGAGCAGTACTTC. Translation gives CASSYSAGGAHEQYF. The chain carries TRBV6-5 and TRBJ2-7; D tentatively fits TRBD1 or TRBD2 (5 bases each). The ends were cut back, 0 bases at V and 5 bases at J, with 14 bases in the middle. Germline V gene sequence: CDR1 MNHEY, CDR2 SVGAGI. This CDR3 contains 15 residues.

This clonotype was seen only a few times. The V gene is TRBV5-1, the J gene TRBJ1-3; D unresolved. The germline V and J ends were trimmed by 2 bases and 0 bases, with 9 bases remaining between them. This CDR3 region has 15 residues. Germline V gene sequence: CDR1 SGHRS, CDR2 YFSETQ. Here the CDR3 DNA reads TGCGCCAGCAGCTTTGTCGGGAGCTCTGGAAACACCATATATTTT. It codes for CASSFVGSSGNTIYF.

There are a few counts of this clonotype. The chain links TRBV12-3 or TRBV12-4 to TRBJ1-6; unclear D gene. V was cut by 6 bases and J by 14 bases, with 23 bases left in between. CDR3 length: 15 amino acids. The CDR3 loop reads CASSPGPTPNSALHF. The CDR3, as DNA: TGTGCCAGCAGCCCCGGACCGACCCCTAATTCCGCCCTCCACTTT.

In this sample, this clonotype turned up a few times. The V and J genes are TRBV10-3 and TRBJ2-4, with D possibly matching TRBD2 (6 bases). The germline V gene encodes CDR1 ENHRY and CDR2 SYGVKD. The CDR3 sequence is 16 residues long. The ends were cut back, 2 bases at V and 2 bases at J, with 13 bases in the middle. Here the CDR3 reads CAISETGGSSKNIQYF. In DNA form, the CDR3 reads TGTGCCATCAGTGAGACCGGGGGAAGCTCCAAAAACATTCAGTACTTC.

This clonotype was observed at least ten times. The V gene is TRBV12-3 or TRBV12-4, the J gene TRBJ2-1; possibly TRBD2 for D (5 bases). The CDR3 consists of 15 residues. The V end lost 6 bases, the J end lost 4 bases, and 16 bases lay between the germline ends. CDR3: CASSPPSYSYNEQFF. The CDR3 DNA follows: TGTGCCAGCAGCCCCCCTAGCTACTCTTACAATGAGCAGTTCTTC.

The rearrangement links TRBV11-1 to TRBJ2-7, with D perhaps matching TRBD1 (5 bases). The germline gives CDR1 SGHAT, CDR2 FQDESV (reference sequence). The CDR3 loop spans 18 amino acids. Trimming removed 5 bases from V and 0 bases from J, with 23 bases in between. CDR3 sequence: CASSPPPKAGKISYEQYF. CDR3 nucleotides: TGTGCCAGCAGCCCCCCACCGAAGGCAGGGAAGATCTCCTACGAGCAGTACTTC.

The rearrangement links TRBV14 to TRBJ2-1; D is unresolved. There are 16 residues in the CDR3. The V gene lost 3 bases and the J gene lost 0 bases, with 12 bases spanning the gap. Germline CDR1 and CDR2: SGHDN and FVKESK. As DNA, the CDR3 is TGTGCCAGCAGCCATTTGGCGACAAGCTCCTACAATGAGCAGTTCTTC. It translates to CASSHLATSSYNEQFF.

Many counts were recorded for this clonotype. The J gene is TRBJ2-5, the V gene TRBV29-1; D gene ambiguous. V lost 0 bases and J 2 bases, leaving 10 bases between the germline ends. The CDR3 is 14 amino acids. CDR1 SQVTM and CDR2 ANQGSEA come from the germline V gene. CDR3 nucleotides: TGCAGCGTTGAAGATCAGGCCATTCAAGAGACCCAGTACTTC. Translation gives CSVEDQAIQETQYF.

The rearrangement uses TRBV20-1 and TRBJ2-3; 13 positions agree with TRBD2. The CDR3 spans 17 residues. Germline CDR1 DFQATT, CDR2 SNEGSKA (reference sequence). With V trimmed by 4 bases and J by 0 bases, 7 bases remained unmatched. The CDR3 bases are TGCAGTGCTAAAACTAGCGGGGGGGCCGGGAGCACAGATACGCAGTATTTT. Its protein is CSAKTSGGAGSTDTQYF.

This clonotype showed up just a few times. This chain uses TRBV12-3 or TRBV12-4 with TRBJ1-5; a weak D match, TRBD1 (5 bases). Trimming shortened V by 5 bases and J by 3 bases, and 14 bases separated the two germline ends. This CDR3 has 15 amino acids. The CDR3 sequence is CASSKGTAVNQPQHF. The CDR3 nucleotides read TGTGCCAGCAGTAAGGGGACGGCCGTCAATCAGCCCCAGCATTTT.

V usage is TRBV7-2 and J usage is TRBJ2-2, with D possibly matching TRBD1 (6 bases). Trimming left V 3 bases short and J 3 bases short, with 11 bases between. There are 15 residues in the CDR3. The germline gives CDR1 SGHTA, CDR2 FQGNSA. The CDR3 region is CASSFPRGYTGELFF. CDR3 nucleotide sequence: TGTGCCAGCAGCTTCCCCAGGGGATACACCGGGGAGCTGTTTTTT. Drawing the rest from reference TRBV7-2 and TRBJ2-2, the complete variable domain is GAGVSQSPSNKVTEKGKDVELRCDPISGHTALYWYRQSLGQGLEFLIYFQGNSAPDKSGLPSDRFSAERTGGSVSTLTIQRTQQEDSAVYLCASSFPRGYTGELFFGEGSRLTVL.

V usage is TRBV7-8 and J usage is TRBJ2-5, with no clear D. From germline, CDR1 is SGHVS and CDR2 FQNEAQ. The ends were cut back, 2 bases at V and 4 bases at J, with 14 bases in the middle. The length of the CDR3 is 15 residues. CDR3 nucleotides: TGTGCCAGCAGCTTACAGTCTACAGCGCTAGAGACCCAGTACTTC. The encoded protein is CASSLQSTALETQYF.

This clonotype was seen a handful of times. The chain joins TRBV7-9 to TRBJ2-1; D tentatively reads TRBD1 or TRBD2 (6 bases each). V gave up 1 base and J gave up 4 bases, with 14 bases separating them. Germline V gene lookup returns CDR1 SEHNR and CDR2 FQNEAQ (reference sequence). The CDR3 consists of 16 residues. CDR3 sequence reads: CASSLVVGGQYNEQFF. DNA of the CDR3: TGTGCCAGCAGCTTAGTTGTTGGGGGGCAATACAATGAGCAGTTCTTC.

The table lists this clonotype with many counts. The chain recombines TRBV12-3 or TRBV12-4 with TRBJ2-2; unclear D gene. V lost 3 bases to trimming and J lost 0 bases, with 5 bases between them. This CDR3 is built from 14 residues. CDR3 nucleotides: TGTGCCAGCAGTTTCAGCGCGAACACCGGGGAGCTGTTTTTT. This codes for CASSFSANTGELFF.

This chain joins TRBV6-1 and TRBJ1-1; D gene uncertain. Looked up from germline, CDR1 is MNHNS and CDR2 is SASEGT. Trimming took off 1 base at V and 10 bases at J, with 22 bases between the two ends. The CDR3 contains 16 residues. The CDR3 sequence: CASSEVPQGFGQTAFF. Here the CDR3 DNA reads TGTGCCAGCAGTGAAGTACCCCAAGGATTTGGGCAGACAGCTTTCTTT.

This clonotype was found a few times. This chain links TRBV6-5 with TRBJ2-7; no reliable D call. Germline V gene sequence: CDR1 MNHEY, CDR2 SVGAGI. The CDR3 is made up of 13 amino acids. Trimming cost V 3 bases and J 1 base, with 7 bases left between them. For the CDR3, the DNA is TGTGCCAGCAGTTATAGGGAATCCTACGAGCAGTACTTC. Translation: CASSYRESYEQYF.

This clonotype came up many times. The rearrangement links TRBV5-1 to TRBJ2-2; 10 positions match TRBD1. This CDR3 has 17 residues. The germline gives CDR1 SGHRS, CDR2 YFSETQ. Unmatched junction bases numbered 6, after V lost 4 bases and J lost 0 bases. CDR3: CASSMQTGGTNTGELFF. The DNA for the CDR3 is TGCGCCAGCAGCATGCAGACAGGGGGCACGAACACCGGGGAGCTGTTTTTT.

This clonotype occurred a few times. The chain uses TRBV5-1 and TRBJ2-5; D might be TRBD1 (6 bases). In germline, CDR1 is SGHRS, CDR2 YFSETQ. Trimming pared 3 bases from V and 2 bases from J, leaving 11 bases between. CDR3 length: 14 amino acids. In nucleotides, the CDR3 is TGCGCCAGCAGCTCCGGGACAATACAAGAGACCCAGTACTTC. As protein: CASSSGTIQETQYF.

This clonotype has a handful of counts. V is TRBV10-3 and J is TRBJ2-3; TRBD2 matches 13 bases. The ends lost 7 bases at V and 4 bases at J; junction bases unmatched: 5. Germline V CDR1 and CDR2: ENHRY, SYGVKD. This CDR3 is built from 15 residues. This CDR3 reads CAIKGLAGSADTQYF. The CDR3 DNA reads as TGTGCCATCAAGGGACTAGCGGGGTCGGCAGATACGCAGTATTTT.